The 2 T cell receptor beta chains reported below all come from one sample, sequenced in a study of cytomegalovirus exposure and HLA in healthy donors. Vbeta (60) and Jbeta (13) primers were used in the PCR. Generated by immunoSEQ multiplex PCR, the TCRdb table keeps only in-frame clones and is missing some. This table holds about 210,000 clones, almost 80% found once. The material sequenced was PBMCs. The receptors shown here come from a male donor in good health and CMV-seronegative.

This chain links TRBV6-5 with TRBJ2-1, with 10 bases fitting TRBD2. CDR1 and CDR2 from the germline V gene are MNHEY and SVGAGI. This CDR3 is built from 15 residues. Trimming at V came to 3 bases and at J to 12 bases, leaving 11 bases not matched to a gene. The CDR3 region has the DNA TGTGCCAGCAGTTATGGGCTAGCGGGGGCTTTGGGGCAGTTCTTC. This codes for CASSYGLAGALGQFF.

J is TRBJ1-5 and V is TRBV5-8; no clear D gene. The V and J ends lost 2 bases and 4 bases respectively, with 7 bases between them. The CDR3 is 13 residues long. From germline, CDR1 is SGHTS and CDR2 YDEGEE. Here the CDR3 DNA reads TGTGCCAGCAGCTTTCGGGGTAATCAGCCCCAGCATTTT. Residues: CASSFRGNQPQHF.